These 5 T cell receptor beta chains came from one sample sequenced in a study of CD4 T cells in relation to SARS-CoV-2 and coronaviruses (dated by TCRdb to the early 2020s). To prepare the library, the immunoSEQ multiplex PCR assay was applied. TCRdb limited this immuneACCESS table to in-frame rearrangements with V and J called. A share of clones is missing; checked studies link under half to unresolved V genes, and the rest is unexplained. Across this sample there are 35,000 to 40,000 clones, with over 75% seen only once. The ten largest clones add up to roughly a tenth of the sample. Sequenced: memory CD4+ T cells from PBMCs. Explained via the paper, the cell subset or site label denotes: memory (non-naive) CD4+ T cells. These receptors all stem from an adult with COVID-19.

A single count supports this clone. The chain couples TRBV18 to TRBJ2-7; D perhaps matches TRBD1 (5 bases). V lost 3 bases and J lost 0, with 9 bases in between. The CDR3 has 14 amino acids. Germline CDR1 KGHSH, CDR2 LQKENI. The chain's CDR3 is CASSPGHSSYEQYF. CDR3 coding DNA: TGTGCCAGCTCACCTGGACATAGCTCCTACGAGCAGTACTTC.

The chain is built from TRBV28 and TRBJ2-5, with D uncertain. Germline V gives CDR1 MDHEN, CDR2 SYDVKM. CDR3 length: 13 amino acids. V lost 5 bases to trimming and J lost 2 bases, with 9 bases between them. DNA for the CDR3: TGTGCCAGCAGTAGAGCCGCACAAGAGACCCAGTACTTC. Residues: CASSRAAQETQYF.

This chain links TRBV5-1 with TRBJ2-2; D remains unclear. Trimming took 8 bases from V and 10 from J, leaving 21 bases between them. CDR3 length: 14 amino acids. Germline CDR1 SGHRS, CDR2 YFSETQ. The CDR3, as DNA: TGCGCCAGTCAAGACATCTCGGGTTTAGAGGAGCTGTTTTTT. Its protein product is CASQDISGLEELFF.

The chain combines TRBV11-2 with TRBJ2-7; D possibly matches TRBD1 or TRBD2 (6 bases each). Between the trimmed V and J ends, which lost 2 bases and 3 bases, there was a span of 14 bases. This CDR3 is built from 15 residues. The V gene's germline CDR1 is SGHAT and CDR2 FQNNGV. Here the CDR3 reads CASSLTGATLYEQYF. In nucleotides, the CDR3 is TGTGCCAGCAGCTTAACGGGGGCGACCCTCTACGAGCAGTACTTC.

The chain uses TRBV30 and TRBJ2-3, with 10 nucleotides matching TRBD2. Trimming removed 2 bases from V and 3 bases from J; junction bases left unmatched: 11. This CDR3 comprises 17 residues. Germline loops: CDR1 GTSNPN, CDR2 SVGIG (reference sequence). This CDR3 is CAWSWASGGRGTDTQYF. The CDR3 DNA reads as TGTGCCTGGAGTTGGGCTAGCGGGGGCCGGGGAACAGATACGCAGTATTTT. The full variable domain, completed using reference TRBV30 and TRBJ2-3, is SQTIHQWPATLVQPVGSPLSLECTVEGTSNPNLYWYRQAAGRGLQLLFYSVGIGQISSEVPQNLSASRPQDRQFILSSKKLLLSDSGFYLCAWSWASGGRGTDTQYFGPGTRLTVL.